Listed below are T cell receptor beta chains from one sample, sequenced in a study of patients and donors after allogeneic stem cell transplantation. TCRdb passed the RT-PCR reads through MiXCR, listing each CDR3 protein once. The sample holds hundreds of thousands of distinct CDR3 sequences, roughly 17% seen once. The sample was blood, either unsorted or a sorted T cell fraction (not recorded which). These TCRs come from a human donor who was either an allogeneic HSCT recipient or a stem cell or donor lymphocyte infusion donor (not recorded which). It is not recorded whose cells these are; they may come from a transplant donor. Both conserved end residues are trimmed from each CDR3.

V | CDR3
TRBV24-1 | ATMAGGAGNQPQH
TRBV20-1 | SATPLVSSTDTQY
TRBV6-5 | ASSYSRTGASGYT
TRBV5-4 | ASSWTRADTQY
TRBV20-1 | SAGRDGKYQETQY
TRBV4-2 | ASSQDLKGRPEAF
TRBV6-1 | ASSELRSGELF
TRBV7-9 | ASSSWETQY
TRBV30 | AWKGRAGQLF
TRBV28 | ASSLTGQGGNEQF
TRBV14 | ASSHAATPPQDGNTIY
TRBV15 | ATSSRQVPGPQH
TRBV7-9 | ASSLATGVFYGYT
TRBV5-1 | ASSWGPGHGETQY
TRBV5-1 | ASSSTDANTGELF
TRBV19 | ASSTTGGWQPQH
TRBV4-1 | ASSQAPNTEAF
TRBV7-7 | ASSLWRAGAQKSYNEQF
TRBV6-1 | ASSTSRLSGELF
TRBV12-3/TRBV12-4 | ASSSDRIFGNTIY
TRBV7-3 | ASSWRGGITDTQY
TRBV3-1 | ASTNSGVHGYT
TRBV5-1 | ANSNRGVNSNQPQH
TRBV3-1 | ASSQDIVIGELF
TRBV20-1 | SARGGQPLGKLF
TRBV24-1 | ATSEAGQGAYNEQF
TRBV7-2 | ASSWDRETQY
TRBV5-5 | ASSLHGGSSYNEQF
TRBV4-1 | ASSQDKAWRTEAF
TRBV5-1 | ASSPDRGGQPQH
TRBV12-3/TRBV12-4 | ASSLLQGRNTEAF
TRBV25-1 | ASSEETNYGYT
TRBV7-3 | ASGSGNTQY
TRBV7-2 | ASSFLGVADYGYT
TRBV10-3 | AIKGQDTGELF
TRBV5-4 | ASAREQF
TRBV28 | ASRGNTFNEKLF
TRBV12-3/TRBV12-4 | ASRNTGGTSYEQY
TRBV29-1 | SVSGTSAYEQY
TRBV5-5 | ASSLVGKGTDTQY
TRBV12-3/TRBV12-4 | ASSRGEQARNTIY
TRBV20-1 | SASHANTGELF
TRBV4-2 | ASSQDSQAGIYEQY
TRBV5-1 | ASSLGDRGYQYEQY
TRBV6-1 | ASRGSQTGYEQY
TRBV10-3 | AIKGLYDTGELF
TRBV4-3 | ASSQDRSANSPLH
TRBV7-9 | ASSFDGSVTGELF
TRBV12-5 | ASGLVKVPGQGPEHNEQF
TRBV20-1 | STIIGEQF
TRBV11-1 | ASSQDSWTY
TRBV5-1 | ASSLRSVGEQY
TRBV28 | ASSLEVGQYNTEAF
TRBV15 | ATSRNFLSGPQF
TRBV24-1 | ATSAFPGLGLNTGELF
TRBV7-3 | ASSLNRASSYNEQF